One sample yielded the 21 T cell receptor beta chains listed below, sequenced in a study of blood T cell repertoires in COVID-19. Method: immunoSEQ multiplex PCR; TCRdb's copy keeps in-frame clones and lacks some. The sample lists about 220,000 clones, approximately 83% occurring once. The sequencing input was PBMCs or T cells enriched from blood (not recorded which). These TCRs come from a woman in her forties or fifties who had been exposed to COVID-19.

The chain couples TRBV12-3 or TRBV12-4 to TRBJ1-1; D uncertain. This CDR3 spans 12 amino acids. V shed 4 bases and J shed 1 base, with 4 bases lying between them. The CDR3 bases are TGTGCCAGCAGTTCCAGGAACACTGAAGCTTTCTTT. It codes for CASSSRNTEAFF.

This clone was detected once. The gene calls are TRBV28 and TRBJ1-2; D is unclear. V lost 2 bases, J lost 2 bases, and 6 bases lay in between. CDR1 is MDHEN and CDR2 is SYDVKM in the germline V gene. The CDR3 loop spans 13 amino acids. The CDR3 here is CASSLPGNYGYTF. As DNA, the CDR3 is TGTGCCAGCAGTTTACCGGGAAACTATGGCTACACCTTC.

The chain has TRBV6-4 and TRBJ1-2; D possibly corresponds to TRBD1 (6 bases). From germline, CDR1 is MRHNA and CDR2 SNTAGT. V lost 9 bases to trimming and J lost 1 base, with 12 bases between them. The CDR3 sequence is 13 residues long. This CDR3 is CASLTDSNYGYTF. The CDR3 bases are TGTGCCAGTTTGACGGACAGTAACTATGGCTACACCTTC.

The V gene is TRBV19, the J gene TRBJ2-3; D is perhaps TRBD2 (6 bases). This CDR3 has 18 residues. V was trimmed by 5 bases and J by 0 bases, leaving 21 bases between them. Germline-derived CDR1 and CDR2 are LNHDA and SQIVND (reference sequence). CDR3 in DNA: TGTGCCAGTAGTTCCCAAGGGACTCGTAGTTCTAGCACAGATACGCAGTATTTT. Protein sequence: CASSSQGTRSSSTDTQYF. The full variable domain, its missing parts supplied by reference TRBV19 and TRBJ2-3, is DGGITQSPKYLFRKEGQNVTLSCEQNLNHDAMYWYRQDPGQGLRLIYYSQIVNDFQKGDIAEGYSVSREKKESFPLTVTSAQKNPTAFYLCASSSQGTRSSSTDTQYFGPGTRLTVL.

The V and J genes are TRBV6-6 and TRBJ1-5; TRBD1 aligns across 7 bases. The CDR3 runs to 16 residues. Germline CDR1 is MNHNY and CDR2 is SVGAGI (reference sequence). V was clipped by 2 bases and J by 2 bases; unmatched bases: 6. Here the CDR3 DNA reads TGTGCCAGCAGTTACCCTCAGGGGGAGGGCAATCAGCCCCAGCATTTT. This codes for CASSYPQGEGNQPQHF.

The genes are TRBV7-8 and TRBJ1-5; 7 bases are shared with TRBD1. The CDR3 has 15 residues. Germline loops: CDR1 SGHVS, CDR2 FQNEAQ. V shed 5 bases and J 1 base; nucleotides not matched to a gene: 5. DNA of the CDR3: TGTGCCAGCAGCCGACTGGACAGGAGCAATCAGCCCCAGCATTTT. It specifies CASSRLDRSNQPQHF. Variable domain in full (rest from reference TRBV7-8 and TRBJ1-5): GAGVSQSPRYKVAKRGQDVALRCDPISGHVSLFWYQQALGQGPEFLTYFQNEAQLDKSGLPSDRFFAERPEGSVSTLKIQRTQQEDSAVYLCASSRLDRSNQPQHFGDGTRLSIL.

The chain uses TRBV5-8 and TRBJ2-2; D is possibly TRBD2 (6 bases). The CDR3 spans 15 residues. CDR1 and CDR2 (germline): SGHTS, YDEGEE. V shed 4 bases and J shed 0 bases, with 10 bases lying between them. The CDR3 spells CASSPGLTNTGELFF. Here the CDR3 DNA reads TGTGCCAGCAGCCCGGGACTCACGAACACCGGGGAGCTGTTTTTT.

The V and J genes are TRBV19 and TRBJ2-2; D might be TRBD2 (6 bases). The length of the CDR3 is 13 residues. The ends were cut back, 7 bases at V and 4 bases at J, with 10 bases in the middle. Germline lookup yields CDR1 LNHDA and CDR2 SQIVND (reference sequence). The DNA for the CDR3 is TGTGCCAGTAAGATCGGGGGCACCGGGGAGCTGTTTTTT. Translation: CASKIGGTGELFF.

This rearrangement joins TRBV7-9 to TRBJ2-5; 10 bases line up with TRBD1. The CDR3 is 14 residues long. CDR1 is SEHNR, CDR2 FQNEAQ, per germline (reference sequence). V dropped 3 bases and J dropped 5; count of bases not matched to a gene: 3. CDR3 in DNA: TGTGCCAGCAGCTTGGGACAGGGGCAGGAGACCCAGTACTTC. Translation: CASSLGQGQETQYF.

The rearrangement uses TRBV7-2 and TRBJ1-2, with 10 positions matching TRBD1. Per the germline V gene, CDR1 is SGHTA and CDR2 is FQGNSA. The trim removed 0 bases at V and 2 bases at J, leaving 9 bases unmatched. The CDR3 is 18 amino acids. The CDR3 region has the DNA TGTGCCAGCAGCTTAGCGGGCCAGGGACAGGGGAAAAACTATGGCTACACCTTC. Translating it yields CASSLAGQGQGKNYGYTF.

This sequence joins TRBV2 and TRBJ1-2, with no clear D. CDR3 size: 13 residues. The V end lost 4 bases, the J end lost 4 bases, and 10 bases lay between the germline ends. Looked up from germline, CDR1 is SNHLY and CDR2 is FYNNEI. The CDR3 nucleotides are TGTGCCAGCAGTGGGGAGATTAGCTATGGCTACACCTTC. It encodes CASSGEISYGYTF.

The chain has TRBV30 and TRBJ1-1, with TRBD1 as a possible D gene (5 bases). The CDR3 loop spans 11 amino acids. The V end lost 8 bases, the J end lost 6 bases, and 13 bases lay between the germline ends. Looked up from germline, CDR1 is GTSNPN and CDR2 is SVGIG (reference sequence). This CDR3 is CAGGEGAEAFF. CDR3 in DNA: TGTGCCGGAGGGGAAGGGGCTGAAGCTTTCTTT.

V usage is TRBV10-3 and J usage is TRBJ1-1, with D possibly TRBD1 on 6 matching bases. Trimming took 2 bases from V and 1 from J, leaving 8 bases between them. Germline V lookup: CDR1 ENHRY, CDR2 SYGVKD. CDR3 length: 14 residues. The chain's CDR3 is CAISEGGANTEAFF. The CDR3, as DNA: TGTGCCATCAGTGAGGGGGGGGCGAACACTGAAGCTTTCTTT.

CDR3 in DNA: TGTGCCAGCAGTGAATCCAGATCCTCCTACGAGCAGTACTTC. Translating gives CASSESRSSYEQYF. The rearrangement links TRBV6-1 to TRBJ2-7; D is unresolved. Germline V gene sequence: CDR1 MNHNS, CDR2 SASEGT. Between the trimmed V and J ends, which lost 2 bases and 0 bases, there was a span of 8 bases. This CDR3 region has 14 residues.

J is TRBJ1-2 and V is TRBV10-3; D is possibly TRBD1 (6 bases). V was trimmed by 4 bases and J by 6 bases, leaving 15 bases between them. The CDR3 consists of 14 residues. Germline CDR1 and CDR2: ENHRY and SYGVKD. The DNA for the CDR3 is TGTGCCATCAGTGGGATCGACAGGATGGATGGCTACACCTTC. It yields the protein CAISGIDRMDGYTF.

The rearrangement links TRBV6-5 to TRBJ1-5; 7 nucleotides match TRBD1. Trimming at V came to 6 bases and at J to 1 base, leaving 6 bases not matched to a gene. The CDR3 extends over 15 amino acids. From germline, CDR1 is MNHEY and CDR2 SVGAGI. As DNA, the CDR3 is TGTGCCAGCAGGTCGCAGGGGGAAAGCAATCAGCCCCAGCATTTT. This codes for CASRSQGESNQPQHF.

This rearrangement joins TRBV10-3 to TRBJ1-6; maybe TRBD1 (6 bases). CDR3 length equals 13 residues. Trimming left V 7 bases short and J 5 bases short, with 9 bases between. Per germline, CDR1 ENHRY and CDR2 SYGVKD. The CDR3 sequence is CAITTGDNSPLHF. DNA for the CDR3: TGTGCCATCACGACAGGAGATAATTCACCCCTCCACTTT.

The V call is TRBV18, the J call TRBJ2-4; TRBD1 aligns across 7 bases. CDR3 size: 17 residues. The germline V gene has CDR1 KGHSH and CDR2 LQKENI. V shed 3 bases and J 0 bases; nucleotides not matched to a gene: 8. This chain's CDR3 is CASSPFGTALAKNIQYF. DNA for the CDR3: TGTGCCAGCTCACCCTTCGGGACAGCTCTAGCCAAAAACATTCAGTACTTC.

This chain uses TRBV28 with TRBJ2-4; 9 bases align to TRBD2. V shed 4 bases and J 0 bases; nucleotides not matched to a gene: 7. Germline values: CDR1 MDHEN, CDR2 SYDVKM. This CDR3 contains 17 residues. The chain's CDR3 is CASSSHAGGVAKNIQYF. The CDR3 DNA reads as TGTGCCAGCAGTTCCCACGCGGGGGGGGTAGCCAAAAACATTCAGTACTTC.

The V call is TRBV5-6, the J call TRBJ1-5; D possibly corresponds to TRBD1 (5 bases). The length of the CDR3 is 15 residues. Trimming left V 2 bases short and J 0 bases short, with 9 bases between. Germline V gives CDR1 SGHDT, CDR2 YYEEEE. The CDR3 nucleotides are TGTGCCAGCAGCTTTGGACAATATAGCAATCAGCCCCAGCATTTT. Amino acid sequence: CASSFGQYSNQPQHF.

The V gene is TRBV15, the J gene TRBJ2-1; the D is unclear. Looked up from germline, CDR1 is LNHNV and CDR2 is YYDKDF (reference sequence). The CDR3 has 15 residues. V was trimmed by 1 base and J by 6 bases, leaving 13 bases between them. In DNA form, the CDR3 reads TGTGCCACCAGCAGAGGACAAAACTTACGCAATGAGCAGTTCTTC. Amino acids: CATSRGQNLRNEQFF.